This TCR beta chain was observed in a study of T cell repertoires in cytomegalovirus infection. Turning to the study itself: CMV epitopes used comprised recently identified HLA-C-restricted ones and well-studied HLA-B-restricted ones. An indication of both CMV infection and matching HLA type came from public TCR beta signatures. The study, taken as a whole, reports: Accumulated public TCR beta family frequency recognized individuals carrying CMV together with the relevant HLA.

To note about this clonotype: The antigen remains undetermined.

One entry per CDR3 protein, called by TCRdb with MiXCR from the reads. The sample lists just under 500,000 distinct CDR3 sequences, roughly 34% occurring once. Germline V lookup: CDR1 SGHTA, CDR2 FQGTGA. There are 13 residues in the CDR3. V was shortened by 4 bases and J by 8 bases, with 12 bases between the two germline ends. The source of this sequence is a human donor in good health (CMV status not recorded). Some clones in this sample may be carry-over from other donors' samples. The sample consisted of cultured PBMCs, taken from culture after CMV antigen stimulation. This chain links TRBV7-3 with TRBJ2-1; the D is unclear. This chain's CDR3 is CASSSPQRHEQFF. In nucleotides, the CDR3 is TGTGCCAGCAGCTCACCCCAACGCCATGAGCAGTTCTTC.